The sample holds many counts of the clone carrying this TCR beta chain. Antigen: not known. Template material for amplifying TCR beta CDR3 regions consisted of RNA transcripts. The TCR CDR3 first-round RT-PCR relied on the HTBI primer set. TCRdb fed the multiplex PCR reads into MiXCR, producing one record per CDR3 protein. The sample records some 250,000 distinct CDR3 sequences, about 14% being singletons. First hyperthyroidism diagnosis is when the blood sample was obtained, before any ophthalmopathy symptoms. J was trimmed by 0 bases and V by 0 bases; bases with no gene match: 1. The CDR3 contains 17 residues. From germline, CDR1 is SGHRS and CDR2 YFSETQ. These data belong to a study of T cells in Graves' hyperthyroidism and ophthalmopathy. Whole-study findings and limits: Peripheral blood also featured most of the thyroid clonotypes expanded above 0.001. Through a model of 13 V-J features, ophthalmopathy was separated from stable hyperthyroidism.

The chain is built from TRBV5-1 and TRBJ2-6; 9 nucleotides line up with TRBD1. This receptor was identified in a woman between 35 and 50 years old with Graves' hyperthyroidism that later progressed to Graves' ophthalmopathy. The material sequenced was blood. In DNA form, the CDR3 reads TGCGCCAGCAGCTTGGGGACAGGGGCCTCTGGGGCCAACGTCCTGACTTTC. The encoded protein is CASSLGTGASGANVLTF.